One and the same sample provided the 20 T cell receptor beta chains below, sequenced in a study of cytomegalovirus exposure and HLA in healthy donors. Vbeta (60) and Jbeta (13) primers were used in the PCR. The assay was immunoSEQ multiplex PCR, and TCRdb's table has in-frame clones only and misses some. The sample shows around 120,000 clones, 75% to 90% of them seen only once. Sequences were obtained from PBMCs. The receptors here all came from a middle-aged woman in good health and CMV-seronegative.

The chain is built from TRBV6-1 and TRBJ2-1; weak D call: TRBD1 (5 bases). This CDR3 comprises 15 residues. The V end lost 3 bases, the J end lost 5 bases, and 14 bases lay between the germline ends. Looked up from germline, CDR1 is MNHNS and CDR2 is SASEGT. CDR3 in amino acids: CASSEGPQQNNEQFF. CDR3 bases: TGTGCCAGCAGTGAGGGGCCCCAGCAGAACAATGAGCAGTTCTTC.

This clone has just one count. The chain recombines TRBV6-1 with TRBJ2-5; perhaps TRBD1 as D (6 bases). The end of the DNA is better explained by TRBJ2-7, so the J call may be wrong. The CDR3 length is 14 residues. Germline-derived CDR1 and CDR2 are MNHNS and SASEGT. The CDR3 nucleotides read TGTGCCAGCAGCACCGGGACACAGACCTACGAGCAGTACTTC. The encoded protein is CASSTGTQTYEQYF.

This clone appeared a single time. The CDR3 loop is CASSSTGAGQPQHF. Written as DNA, the CDR3 is TGTGCCAGCAGCTCAACAGGGGCGGGACAGCCCCAGCATTTT. This chain connects TRBV7-9 to TRBJ1-5; TRBD1 aligns across 7 bases. The germline V gene encodes CDR1 SEHNR and CDR2 FQNEAQ (reference sequence). After removal of 4 bases from V and 7 bases from J, the junction contained 7 bases not matched to a gene. The CDR3 is 14 residues long.

With respect to this clone: Sequence at one end of the junction differs from germline and may be a read error. V and J are TRBV7-6 and TRBJ2-5; 7 bases are a match to TRBD2. The CDR3 has 14 residues. Germline V gene sequence: CDR1 SGHVS, CDR2 FNYEAQ. The CDR3 here is CAGRAGTNEETQYF. CDR3 nucleotide sequence: TGTGCCGGCAGAGCCGGGACTAACGAAGAGACCCAGTACTTC.

This clone came up a few times. The chain joins TRBV5-4 to TRBJ2-1; no firm D call. The V and J ends lost 4 bases and 7 bases respectively, with 6 bases between them. The CDR3 is 11 residues long. The germline V gene has CDR1 SGHNT and CDR2 YYREEE (reference sequence). CDR3 sequence reads: CASSLTNEQFF. DNA of the CDR3: TGTGCCAGCAGCCTTACAAATGAGCAGTTCTTC. The complete variable domain, with remaining parts taken from reference TRBV5-4 and TRBJ2-1, reads ETGVTQSPTHLIKTRGQQVTLRCSSQSGHNTVSWYQQALGQGPQFIFQYYREEENGRGNFPPRFSGLQFPNYSSELNVNALELDDSALYLCASSLTNEQFFGPGTRLTVL.

The CDR3 loop reads CASSSQGSGQPQHF. CDR3 nucleotides: TGTGCCAGTAGTTCCCAGGGTTCTGGTCAGCCCCAGCATTTT. The V call is TRBV19, the J call TRBJ1-5; D may be TRBD1 (5 bases). The V and J ends lost 5 bases and 6 bases respectively, with 14 bases between them. The CDR3 runs 14 residues. Germline-derived CDR1 and CDR2 are LNHDA and SQIVND (reference sequence).

The V call is TRBV6-5, the J call TRBJ2-7; TRBD2 matches at 13 bases. CDR1 and CDR2 (germline): MNHEY, SVGAGI. The CDR3 contains 13 residues. The V and J ends lost 6 bases and 7 bases, in that order; junction bases with no gene match: 3. DNA of the CDR3: TGTGCCAGCAGCCTGGGACTAGCGGGGGAGCAGTACTTC. Protein: CASSLGLAGEQYF.

The chain recombines TRBV28 with TRBJ2-1, with 9 bases that match TRBD1. Germline V lookup: CDR1 MDHEN, CDR2 SYDVKM. This CDR3 is built from 16 residues. V shed 4 bases, J shed 6 bases, and the junction held 10 bases outside the gene matches. CDR3 region: CASSSPGDRVSNEQFF. The CDR3 DNA reads as TGTGCCAGCAGTTCCCCGGGGGACAGGGTTAGCAATGAGCAGTTCTTC.

The chain recombines TRBV7-2 with TRBJ1-2, with TRBD1 identical over 7 bases. CDR1 and CDR2 from the germline V gene are SGHTA and FQGNSA. The CDR3 spans 14 residues. The trim removed 4 bases at V and 7 bases at J, leaving 9 bases unmatched. The CDR3 loop is CASSSLTGQGGYTF. As DNA, the CDR3 is TGTGCCAGCAGCTCCCTGACAGGGCAAGGTGGCTACACCTTC.

This clone was recorded a few times. The chain employs TRBV6-6 and TRBJ1-5; 9 nucleotides agree with TRBD1. The V gene's germline CDR1 is MNHNY and CDR2 SVGAGI (reference sequence). The CDR3 is 15 amino acids. With V trimmed by 1 base and J by 4 bases, 2 bases remained unmatched. The CDR3 nucleotides are TGTGCCAGCAGTTACTTGGGACAGGGAAATCAGCCCCAGCATTTT. The encoded protein is CASSYLGQGNQPQHF.

The chain links TRBV5-5 to TRBJ2-3, with 8 bases aligning to TRBD2. J was trimmed by 5 bases and V by 7 bases; bases with no gene match: 9. The V gene's germline CDR1 is SGHKS and CDR2 YYEKEE (reference sequence). The CDR3 loop spans 14 amino acids. The CDR3 sequence is CASGHPTSGDTQYF. Written as DNA, the CDR3 is TGTGCCAGCGGCCACCCTACTAGCGGAGATACGCAGTATTTT.

The rearrangement uses TRBV28 and TRBJ1-2; no firm D call. Trimming removed 2 bases at V and 1 base at J, with 11 bases between. The germline V gene has CDR1 MDHEN and CDR2 SYDVKM. CDR3 size: 15 residues. CDR3 DNA sequence: TGTGCCAGCAGTTTAGCGGGATTCAATAACTATGGCTACACCTTC. Residues: CASSLAGFNNYGYTF.

The DNA of the CDR3 is TGCAGCGTGACCCAGGCCTCTAGCCCCTACGAGCAGTACTTC. Amino acid sequence: CSVTQASSPYEQYF. The chain combines TRBV29-1 with TRBJ2-7; the D gene is possibly TRBD2 (5 bases). This CDR3 comprises 14 residues. CDR1 is SQVTM, CDR2 ANQGSEA, per germline. V was shortened by 6 bases and J by 2 bases, with 17 bases between the two germline ends.

The chain carries TRBV5-1 and TRBJ2-7; TRBD2 aligns across 11 bases. Germline V gene sequence: CDR1 SGHRS, CDR2 YFSETQ. CDR3 length equals 13 residues. V lost 5 bases to trimming and J lost 7 bases; unmatched junction nucleotides: 5. The CDR3 here is CASSSLAGVEQYF. The CDR3 bases are TGCGCCAGCAGTTCACTAGCGGGAGTAGAGCAGTACTTC. The variable domain in full, completed from reference TRBV5-1 and TRBJ2-7, reads KAGVTQTPRYLIKTRGQQVTLSCSPISGHRSVSWYQQTPGQGLQFLFEYFSETQRNKGNFPGRFSGRQFSNSRSEMNVSTLELGDSALYLCASSSLAGVEQYFGPGTRLTVT.

The V and J genes are TRBV7-9 and TRBJ1-6, with 8 bases lining up with TRBD1. V dropped 1 base and J dropped 9; count of bases not matched to a gene: 8. This CDR3 is built from 16 residues. The germline CDR1 and CDR2 sequences are SEHNR and FQNEAQ (reference sequence). CDR3 DNA: TGTGCCAGCAGCTTAGTGGGGACAGGAGAAGGTTCACCCCTCCACTTT. Translating gives CASSLVGTGEGSPLHF. The full variable domain, its missing parts supplied by reference TRBV7-9 and TRBJ1-6, is DTGVSQNPRHKITKRGQNVTFRCDPISEHNRLYWYRQTLGQGPEFLTYFQNEAQLEKSRLLSDRFSAERPKGSFSTLEIQRTEQGDSAMYLCASSLVGTGEGSPLHFGNGTRLTVT.

The chain recombines TRBV19 with TRBJ2-7; 8 nucleotides align to TRBD1. The CDR3 is 12 amino acids. Germline V gives CDR1 LNHDA, CDR2 SQIVND (reference sequence). V shed 5 bases, J shed 9 bases, and the junction held 6 bases outside the gene matches. Here the CDR3 reads CASSHDRGVQYF. CDR3 bases: TGTGCCAGTAGTCACGACAGGGGCGTGCAGTACTTC.

This clone is a singleton in its sample. The chain couples TRBV5-1 to TRBJ1-6; the D is unclear. This CDR3 is 15 amino acids long. The V end was cut by 3 bases, the J end by 9 bases, with 16 bases between. CDR1 SGHRS and CDR2 YFSETQ come from the germline V gene. CDR3: CASSSTAPIGSPLHF. The CDR3 DNA is TGCGCCAGCAGCTCTACAGCCCCCATCGGTTCACCCCTCCACTTT.

This clone was seen once. The chain is built from TRBV27 and TRBJ2-5; 10 bases are a match to TRBD1. V lost 4 bases, J lost 5 bases, and 13 bases stayed unmatched. This CDR3 region has 17 residues. Germline-derived CDR1 and CDR2 are MNHEY and SMNVEV (reference sequence). Here the CDR3 DNA reads TGTGCCAGCAGTTCGGGCATGGGGACAGGGGTGCGGGAGACCCAGTACTTC. Translation gives CASSSGMGTGVRETQYF.

The genes are TRBV7-2 and TRBJ1-6; 8 bases are a match to TRBD1. The junction had 5 bases not matched to a gene; V was cut back by 5 bases and J by 8 bases. The CDR3 spans 14 residues. The germline V gene encodes CDR1 SGHTA and CDR2 FQGNSA. CDR3 loop: CASSAGTGDSPLHF. The DNA for the CDR3 is TGTGCCAGCAGCGCAGGGACAGGTGATTCACCCCTCCACTTT.

The gene calls are TRBV6-1 and TRBJ1-5; D possibly corresponds to TRBD1 (6 bases). Germline V gives CDR1 MNHNS, CDR2 SASEGT. Trimming removed 3 bases from V and 3 bases from J, with 12 bases in between. The CDR3 extends over 15 amino acids. The CDR3 DNA reads as TGTGCCAGCAGTGACTCGACAGGAAACAATCAGCCCCAGCATTTT. This gives the protein CASSDSTGNNQPQHF.